The rows below give T cell receptor beta chains drawn from one sample of a study of blood T cell repertoires in COVID-19. Sequenced by immunoSEQ multiplex PCR; TCRdb stores in-frame clones only, minus some. Counted here are about 140,000 clones, roughly 85% occurring once; the ten biggest clones make up just under 3%. Material for sequencing was peripheral blood. These receptors came from a man aged 45-65 years with acute or convalescent COVID-19. CDR3s include the opening cysteine and the closing phenylalanine or tryptophan. The D gene is left open where the match is weak.

d_gene: TRBD2
j_gene: TRBJ2-3
v_gene: TRBV4-2
CDR3nt: TGTGCCAGCAGCCAAGATGGAGGGAGCGGGGCAGATACGCAGTATTTT
CDR3aa: CASSQDGGSGADTQYF

d_gene: -
j_gene: TRBJ1-1
v_gene: TRBV2
CDR3nt: TGTGCCAGCAGTGAAAGGAGTCTCAACACTGAAGCTTTCTTT
CDR3aa: CASSERSLNTEAFF

d_gene: -
j_gene: TRBJ2-7
v_gene: TRBV3-1/TRBV3-2
CDR3nt: TGTGCCAGCAGCCACAATCCCAGATATTACTACGAGCAGTACTTC
CDR3aa: CASSHNPRYYYEQYF

d_gene: -
j_gene: TRBJ2-1
v_gene: TRBV27
CDR3nt: TGTGCCAGCAGTTTATACCCCACTTTCTACAATGAGCAGTTCTTC
CDR3aa: CASSLYPTFYNEQFF

d_gene: -
j_gene: TRBJ1-1
v_gene: TRBV11-2
CDR3nt: TGTGCCAGCAGCTTAGATACTAGGAGGGCTTTCTTT
CDR3aa: CASSLDTRRAFF

d_gene: TRBD1
j_gene: TRBJ1-1
v_gene: TRBV4-2
CDR3nt: TGTGCCAGCAGCCAAGGACAGGGGGCTAACACTGAAGCTTTCTTT
CDR3aa: CASSQGQGANTEAFF

d_gene: -
j_gene: TRBJ1-2
v_gene: TRBV4-2
CDR3nt: TGTGCCAGCAGCCCGGAGGAGCCTCGAGGGAGAGAGACTCGTGGTAGCTATGGCTACACCTTC
CDR3aa: CASSPEEPRGRETRGSYGYTF

d_gene: TRBD2
j_gene: TRBJ2-3
v_gene: TRBV7-2
CDR3nt: TGTGCCAGCAGCTTAGCAATAGCGGGAGGGATCTACTATACGCAGTATTTT
CDR3aa: CASSLAIAGGIYYTQYF

d_gene: -
j_gene: TRBJ1-1
v_gene: TRBV10-3
CDR3nt: TGTGCCATCAGTGAGTCGTGGGGAGTTGAAGCTTTCTTT
CDR3aa: CAISESWGVEAFF

d_gene: TRBD2
j_gene: TRBJ2-3
v_gene: TRBV10-3
CDR3nt: TGTGCCATCAGGGCGGGAGGCACAGATACGCAGTATTTT
CDR3aa: CAIRAGGTDTQYF

d_gene: -
j_gene: TRBJ1-6
v_gene: TRBV5-4
CDR3nt: TGTGCCAGCAGCTTGGACTCTGGACAGTATAATTCACCCCTCCACTTT
CDR3aa: CASSLDSGQYNSPLHF

d_gene: -
j_gene: TRBJ2-1
v_gene: TRBV7-9
CDR3nt: TGTGCCAGCAGCTTAGGAGAGAATGAGCAGTTCTTC
CDR3aa: CASSLGENEQFF

d_gene: -
j_gene: TRBJ1-1
v_gene: TRBV25-1
CDR3nt: TGTGCCAGCAGCGCCTTGCAGCCCGGGCGGAGGACTGAAGCTTTCTTT
CDR3aa: CASSALQPGRRTEAFF

d_gene: -
j_gene: TRBJ2-7
v_gene: TRBV12-5
CDR3nt: TGTGCTAGTGGGTTAGGGGGGGACCCTCGCGAGCAGTACTTC
CDR3aa: CASGLGGDPREQYF

d_gene: TRBD1
j_gene: TRBJ1-1
v_gene: TRBV9
CDR3nt: TGTGCCAGCAGCGTAGAACCGGGACAGGGGGGAAACACTGAAGCTTTCTTT
CDR3aa: CASSVEPGQGGNTEAFF

d_gene: TRBD1
j_gene: TRBJ2-2
v_gene: TRBV24-1
CDR3nt: TGTGCCACCAGTACCCTGGACAGGGACACCGGGGAGCTGTTTTTT
CDR3aa: CATSTLDRDTGELFF

d_gene: -
j_gene: TRBJ1-4
v_gene: TRBV3-1/TRBV3-2
CDR3nt: TGTGCCAGCAGCCAACTCCATGAAAAACTGTTTTTT
CDR3aa: CASSQLHEKLFF

d_gene: -
j_gene: TRBJ1-2
v_gene: TRBV7-6
CDR3nt: TGTGCCAGCAGCCCAATACAGGGTAGAGGCTACACCTTC
CDR3aa: CASSPIQGRGYTF

d_gene: TRBD2
j_gene: TRBJ2-3
v_gene: TRBV4-2
CDR3nt: TGTGCCAGCAGCCTGGGGCGGGGGGACTACGAGGATACGCAGTATTTT
CDR3aa: CASSLGRGDYEDTQYF

d_gene: -
j_gene: TRBJ2-5
v_gene: TRBV4-1
CDR3nt: TGCGCCAGCAGCCAGAGAGTCCTGACCCCCCTCGGGGAGACCCAGTACTTC
CDR3aa: CASSQRVLTPLGETQYF

d_gene: -
j_gene: TRBJ2-4
v_gene: TRBV28
CDR3nt: TGTGCCAGCAGTAGTTTGTCGGGGAGGACCAAAAACATTCAGTACTTC
CDR3aa: CASSSLSGRTKNIQYF

d_gene: TRBD2
j_gene: TRBJ2-7
v_gene: TRBV19
CDR3nt: TGTGCCAGTAGTGGAGCTAGCGGGGAAATCACCTACGAGCAGTACTTC
CDR3aa: CASSGASGEITYEQYF